This T cell receptor beta chain was identified in a study of shared clonotypes between healthy human individuals. Here immunoSEQ multiplex PCR was the method, and the copy in TCRdb shows in-frame clones only, minus some. The sample lists approximately 2,300,000 clones, 80% to 95% occurring once. Germline CDR1 is SGHRS and CDR2 is YFSETQ. The CDR3 contains 15 residues. V lost 4 bases to trimming and J lost 8 bases; unmatched junction nucleotides: 11. Sequencing was performed on naive CD4+ T cells from PBMCs. The sample's subset: CD45RA+ positively selected. This chain uses TRBV5-1 with TRBJ1-3; the match to TRBD1 covers 8 bases. This clonotype was obtained from a man between 18 and 29 years old in good health. Some clones in this sample may be carry-over from other donors' samples. The CDR3 reads CASSPSTGGRDTIYF. CDR3 bases: TGCGCCAGCAGCCCATCCACAGGGGGTAGAGACACCATATATTTT.